The 29 T cell receptor beta chains below were found in one sample sequenced in a study of T cell repertoires in cytomegalovirus infection (dated by TCRdb to about 2019). Antigens of these TCRs are unknown. TCRdb names Illumina HiSeq 1500 as the instrument used. TCRdb handled the public reads itself, with Q25 trimming in fastp and clone calling in MiXCR, and kept productive beta chains. Rows with a matching CDR3 protein are joined into one entry that keeps the most common DNA and genes. For this sample there are 900,000 to 950,000 distinct CDR3 sequences; approximately 31% appear just once. Over 10% of the sample is taken by the ten largest. Per the publication, the treatment or condition label means: in vitro stimulation with specific CMV peptide epitopes to enrich CMV-specific T cells. This specimen was cultured CD8+ T cells from PBMCs, taken from culture after CMV antigen stimulation. Receptors originate from a human donor in good health (CMV status not recorded). Some clones in this sample may be carry-over from other donors' samples.

This clonotype was detected a few times. The chain links TRBV2 to TRBJ1-2, with TRBD1 matching over 8 bases. The CDR3 has 15 residues. Germline V CDR1 and CDR2: SNHLY, FYNNEI. Trimming at V came to 1 base and at J to 4 bases, leaving 5 bases not matched to a gene. CDR3 residues: CASSEGTGTPYGYTF. DNA of the CDR3: TGTGCCAGCAGTGAAGGGACAGGGACCCCCTATGGCTACACCTTC.

This clonotype has only a few counts. This chain links TRBV7-8 with TRBJ2-7; TRBD1 agrees at 7 bases. V shed 4 bases and J 4 bases; nucleotides not matched to a gene: 7. This CDR3 spans 14 amino acids. Germline lookup yields CDR1 SGHVS and CDR2 FQNEAQ. CDR3 protein: CASSSPGQKYEQYF. The CDR3 DNA reads as TGTGCCAGCAGCTCCCCGGGACAGAAATACGAGCAGTACTTC.

This rearrangement joins TRBV19 to TRBJ1-6; TRBD1 is a possible D gene (6 bases). CDR1 and CDR2 (germline): LNHDA, SQIVND (reference sequence). Trimming took 7 bases from V and 3 from J, leaving 16 bases between them. The CDR3 is 16 residues long. The CDR3 sequence: CASTSLGQLYNSPLHF. The CDR3 DNA sequence: TGTGCCAGTACTTCCCTCGGACAGCTCTATAATTCACCCCTCCACTTT.

Concerning this clonotype: A junction end diverges from the germline sequence, so it may reflect a read error. This chain uses TRBV27 with TRBJ2-2; no clear D. Germline CDR1 and CDR2: MNHEY and SMNVEV (reference sequence). The CDR3 totals 15 residues. This CDR3 reads CVSSLPASNTGELFF. Written as DNA, the CDR3 is TGTGTCAGCAGTTTACCAGCATCGAACACCGGGGAGCTGTTTTTT.

This clonotype was seen at least ten times. This chain connects TRBV12-5 to TRBJ1-3, with TRBD1 matching over 8 bases. CDR3 size: 14 residues. Germline V CDR1 and CDR2: LGHNT, FRNRAP. CDR3 in amino acids: CARDRPFSGNTIYF. CDR3 coding DNA: TGTGCCCGGGACAGGCCCTTTTCTGGAAACACCATATATTTT. Based on the CDR3 plus reference TRBV12-5 and TRBJ1-3, the full variable domain is DARVTQTPRHKVTEMGQEVTMRCQPILGHNTVFWYRQTMMQGLELLAYFRNRAPLDDSGMPKDRFSAEMPDATLATLKIQPSEPRDSAVYFCARDRPFSGNTIYFGEGSWLTVV.

With regard to this clonotype: Germline and junction disagree at one end, which may indicate a read error. This sequence joins TRBV9 and TRBJ1-2; 11 bases fit TRBD1. This CDR3 region has 16 residues. CDR1 and CDR2 (germline): SGDLS, YYNGEE. The CDR3 nucleotides read TGTGTCAGCAGTGAGATACCGGGACAGGGGGTTCGAGGCTACACCTTC. Protein product: CVSSEIPGQGVRGYTF.

This chain links TRBV6-1 with TRBJ2-1; D might be TRBD1 or TRBD2, each matching 6 bases. V was cut by 4 bases and J by 9 bases, with 16 bases left in between. The CDR3 is made up of 14 amino acids. CDR1 and CDR2 from the germline V gene are MNHNS and SASEGT. CDR3 region: CASSGGDTYGEQFF. CDR3 coding DNA: TGTGCCAGCAGTGGGGGGGACACCTACGGTGAGCAGTTCTTC.

In this sample, this clonotype turned up many times. This chain links TRBV6-1 with TRBJ2-7, with 7 bases matching TRBD1. V lost 7 bases and J lost 3; bases outside the gene matches: 12. The CDR3 is made up of 15 amino acids. In germline, CDR1 is MNHNS, CDR2 SASEGT. In nucleotides, the CDR3 is TGTGCCAGCATTTCGACAGGGATCTACTACTACGAGCAGTACGTC. This sequence encodes CASISTGIYYYEQYV.

About this clonotype itself: Since a much larger clone is just one base distant, this may be a read error. The V call is TRBV7-8, the J call TRBJ2-7, with D possibly matching TRBD1 (5 bases). V gave up 1 base and J gave up 8 bases, with 15 bases separating them. The germline CDR1 and CDR2 sequences are SGHVS and FQNEAQ. The CDR3 is 14 residues long. The CDR3 DNA reads as TGTGCCAGCAGCTTAGTAGGCAGGGCCGACAAGCAGTACTTC. It specifies CASSLVGRADKQYF. The variable domain in full, with the rest retrieved from reference TRBV7-8 and TRBJ2-7, is GAGVSQSPRYKVAKRGQDVALRCDPISGHVSLFWYQQALGQGPEFLTYFQNEAQLDKSGLPSDRFFAERPEGSVSTLKIQRTQQEDSAVYLCASSLVGRADKQYFGPGTRLTVT.

This clonotype was picked up a small number of times. The chain couples TRBV4-2 to TRBJ1-6; TRBD1 might be the D (6 bases). Trimming removed 0 bases at V and 6 bases at J, with 12 bases between. Per the germline V gene, CDR1 is LGHNA and CDR2 is YNFKEQ. The CDR3 covers 16 residues. The CDR3 sequence: CASSQERTDSNSPLHF. The CDR3 DNA sequence: TGTGCCAGCAGCCAAGAAAGAACGGACAGTAATTCACCCCTCCACTTT.

The genes are TRBV15 and TRBJ2-5; 8 bases line up with TRBD1. Germline CDR1 is LNHNV and CDR2 is YYDKDF (reference sequence). Trimming at V came to 8 bases and at J to 0 bases, leaving 8 bases not matched to a gene. This CDR3 is 15 amino acids long. The DNA for the CDR3 is TGTGCCACCGCAACAGGGGGGAGGTACCAAGAGACCCAGTACTTC. As protein: CATATGGRYQETQYF.

The chain is built from TRBV19 and TRBJ1-4; maybe TRBD1 (6 bases). Germline loops: CDR1 LNHDA, CDR2 SQIVND (reference sequence). With 7 bases removed from V and 7 bases from J, the gap between germline ends came to 16 bases. The CDR3 is made up of 14 amino acids. CDR3 loop: CASMTNRVIEKLFF. In nucleotides, the CDR3 is TGTGCCAGTATGACGAACAGGGTCATTGAAAAACTGTTTTTT.

This clonotype has at least ten counts. For the CDR3, the DNA is TGTGCCAGCAGTGAAGGGTGGGGGCGGACGACAGATACGCAGTATTTT. Encoded protein: CASSEGWGRTTDTQYF. The chain combines TRBV6-1 with TRBJ2-3; TRBD1 is a possible D gene (6 bases). The V gene lost 1 base and the J gene lost 3 bases, with 14 bases spanning the gap. There are 16 residues in the CDR3. CDR1 MNHNS and CDR2 SASEGT come from the germline V gene.

The rearrangement links TRBV3-1 to TRBJ2-1, with unresolved D. The V and J ends lost 1 base and 8 bases respectively, with 12 bases between them. The CDR3 consists of 14 residues. Germline V gives CDR1 LGHDT, CDR2 YNNKEL (reference sequence). CDR3 residues: CASSQGARVHEQFF. Here the CDR3 DNA reads TGTGCCAGCAGCCAAGGGGCTCGGGTTCATGAGCAGTTCTTC.

In this sample, this clonotype turned up a few times. The chain carries TRBV19 and TRBJ2-2; tentative D call: TRBD2 (5 bases). This CDR3 region has 14 residues. V was trimmed by 3 bases and J by 3 bases, leaving 8 bases between them. Looked up from germline, CDR1 is LNHDA and CDR2 is SQIVND (reference sequence). CDR3 protein: CASSIRGDTGELFF. As DNA, the CDR3 is TGTGCCAGTAGTATCCGGGGTGACACCGGGGAGCTGTTTTTT.

This chain links TRBV19 with TRBJ1-1; D ambiguous. The germline V gene has CDR1 LNHDA and CDR2 SQIVND (reference sequence). The V and J ends lost 3 bases and 0 bases respectively, with 8 bases between them. This CDR3 region has 14 residues. CDR3: CASSITAMNTEAFF. The CDR3 DNA sequence: TGTGCCAGTAGTATTACAGCTATGAACACTGAAGCTTTCTTT.

A few counts support this clonotype. This chain connects TRBV2 to TRBJ1-2; 9 nucleotides agree with TRBD1. Germline CDR1 SNHLY, CDR2 FYNNEI. Losses at the gene ends were 6 bases for V and 3 bases for J; bases not matched to a gene: 5. The CDR3 extends over 14 amino acids. The CDR3: CASRLGQGDYGYTF. The CDR3 DNA follows: TGTGCCAGCAGGTTGGGACAGGGAGACTATGGCTACACCTTC.

The V gene is TRBV7-6, the J gene TRBJ2-5, with 7 bases that match TRBD1. CDR3 size: 15 residues. The V segment lost 5 bases and the J segment 2 bases; nucleotides outside the gene matches: 8. CDR1 and CDR2 from the germline V gene are SGHVS and FNYEAQ. The CDR3, as DNA: TGTGCCAGCAGCCCTCTTGACAGGGTTCAAGAGACCCAGTACTTC. Its translation is CASSPLDRVQETQYF.

This clonotype was recorded many times. J is TRBJ1-5 and V is TRBV20-1; D unclear. The V gene's germline CDR1 is DFQATT and CDR2 SNEGSKA (reference sequence). The CDR3 consists of 14 residues. Trimming removed 6 bases at V and 4 bases at J, with 16 bases between. CDR3: CSAPNPTPNQPQHF. The DNA for the CDR3 is TGCAGTGCCCCGAACCCGACACCAAATCAGCCCCAGCATTTT.

This sequence joins TRBV19 and TRBJ2-5; 7 bases match TRBD1. The CDR3 extends over 16 amino acids. After removal of 7 bases from V and 0 bases from J, the junction contained 11 bases not matched to a gene. CDR1 and CDR2 from the germline V gene are LNHDA and SQIVND (reference sequence). As DNA, the CDR3 is TGTGCCAGTATTATGGGACAGAAAATTAACCAAGAGACCCAGTACTTC. This gives the protein CASIMGQKINQETQYF.

The table lists this clonotype with many counts. The V and J genes are TRBV6-6 and TRBJ2-1; D not resolved. This CDR3 spans 16 amino acids. The V and J ends lost 0 bases and 2 bases respectively, with 11 bases between them. Germline loops: CDR1 MNHNY, CDR2 SVGAGI (reference sequence). The CDR3 is CASSYSRLPTYNEQFF. CDR3 bases: TGTGCCAGCAGTTACTCGAGGCTCCCGACCTACAATGAGCAGTTCTTC.

J is TRBJ2-5 and V is TRBV10-3, with 7 bases matching TRBD2. Germline assignment: CDR1 ENHRY and CDR2 SYGVKD. The CDR3 has 14 residues. V gave up 2 bases and J gave up 2 bases; unmatched junction bases: 2. CDR3 in amino acids: CAISEVAGQETQYF. The DNA for the CDR3 is TGTGCCATCAGTGAGGTAGCGGGTCAAGAGACCCAGTACTTC.

This clonotype was counted between two and nine times. This chain uses TRBV10-3 with TRBJ1-1; TRBD1 matches at 10 bases. Germline CDR1 and CDR2: ENHRY and SYGVKD. The CDR3 is 17 amino acids. J gave up 0 bases and V 3 bases, and 7 bases lay outside the gene matches. The CDR3 DNA is TGTGCCATCAGTGAATATGTGGACAGGGGGATGAACACTGAAGCTTTCTTT. It encodes CAISEYVDRGMNTEAFF.

This clonotype has just a few counts. The gene calls are TRBV10-3 and TRBJ1-2, with 9 bases that match TRBD1. Germline V gives CDR1 ENHRY, CDR2 SYGVKD. With 2 bases clipped from V and 2 bases from J, the junction kept 9 bases outside the gene matches. The CDR3 loop spans 17 amino acids. The CDR3 protein is CAISELTRDRVNYGYTF. The CDR3 bases are TGTGCCATCAGTGAGCTGACTCGGGACAGGGTAAACTATGGCTACACCTTC.

The chain uses TRBV24-1 and TRBJ2-3; D remains unclear. Germline CDR1 KGHDR, CDR2 SFDVKD. The CDR3 is 11 residues long. The CDR3: CEPKGTDTQYF. CDR3 bases: TGTGAGCCGAAGGGCACAGATACGCAGTATTTT.

This clonotype appeared a few times. The gene calls are TRBV4-1 and TRBJ2-2; TRBD1 matches at 11 bases. J gave up 6 bases and V 4 bases, and 7 bases lay outside the gene matches. Germline V gives CDR1 MGHRA, CDR2 YSYEKL. The CDR3 contains 16 residues. In DNA form, the CDR3 reads TGCGCCAGCAGCCGCCGGACAGGGGGCGCTCCCGGGGAGCTGTTTTTT. This gives the protein CASSRRTGGAPGELFF.

A word on this clonotype: This may stem from a read error, because a much larger clone lies one nucleotide away. The chain combines TRBV7-2 with TRBJ1-5, with D unclear. V was cut by 10 bases and J by 5 bases, with 21 bases left in between. This CDR3 region has 15 residues. CDR1 and CDR2 from the germline V gene are SGHTA and FQGNSA. Written as DNA, the CDR3 is TGTGCCAACAGTCCGACGGGTGGGAAGGATCAGCCCCAGCATTTT. It yields the protein CANSPTGGKDQPQHF.

The chain links TRBV6-2 or TRBV6-3 to TRBJ2-7; the match to TRBD1 covers 7 bases. Per the germline V gene, CDR1 is MNHEY and CDR2 is SVGEGT. The CDR3 is 15 amino acids. V lost 6 bases and J lost 3; bases outside the gene matches: 11. The CDR3 spells CASRMGQLLGYEQYV. DNA of the CDR3: TGTGCCAGCAGAATGGGACAGCTTCTGGGCTACGAGCAGTACGTC.

Only a few counts were recorded for this clonotype. This chain joins TRBV28 and TRBJ2-3, with TRBD1 matching 7 bases. Per germline, CDR1 MDHEN and CDR2 SYDVKM. The CDR3 contains 17 residues. V trimming: 9 bases; J trimming: 0 bases; junction bases outside the gene matches: 15. The CDR3 spells CASTRDSTLASTDTQYF. Here the CDR3 DNA reads TGTGCCAGTACCCGGGACAGCACTTTAGCTAGCACAGATACGCAGTATTTT.